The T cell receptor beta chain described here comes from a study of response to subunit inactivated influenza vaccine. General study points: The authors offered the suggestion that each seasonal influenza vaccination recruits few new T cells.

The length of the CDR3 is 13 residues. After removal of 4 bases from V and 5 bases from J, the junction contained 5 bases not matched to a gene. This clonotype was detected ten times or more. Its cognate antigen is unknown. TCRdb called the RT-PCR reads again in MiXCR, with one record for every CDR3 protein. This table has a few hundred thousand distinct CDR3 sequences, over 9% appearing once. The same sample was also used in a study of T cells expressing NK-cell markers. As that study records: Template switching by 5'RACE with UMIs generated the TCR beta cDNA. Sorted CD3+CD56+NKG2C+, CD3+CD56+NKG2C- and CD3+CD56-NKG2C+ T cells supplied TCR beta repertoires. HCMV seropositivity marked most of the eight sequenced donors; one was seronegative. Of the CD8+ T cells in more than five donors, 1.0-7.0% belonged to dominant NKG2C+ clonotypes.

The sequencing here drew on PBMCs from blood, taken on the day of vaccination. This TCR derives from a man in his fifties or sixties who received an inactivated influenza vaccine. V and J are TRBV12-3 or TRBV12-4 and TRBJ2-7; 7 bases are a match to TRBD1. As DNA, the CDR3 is TGTGCCAGCAGTTCAAGACAGGGAGACGAGCAGTACTTC. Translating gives CASSSRQGDEQYF.